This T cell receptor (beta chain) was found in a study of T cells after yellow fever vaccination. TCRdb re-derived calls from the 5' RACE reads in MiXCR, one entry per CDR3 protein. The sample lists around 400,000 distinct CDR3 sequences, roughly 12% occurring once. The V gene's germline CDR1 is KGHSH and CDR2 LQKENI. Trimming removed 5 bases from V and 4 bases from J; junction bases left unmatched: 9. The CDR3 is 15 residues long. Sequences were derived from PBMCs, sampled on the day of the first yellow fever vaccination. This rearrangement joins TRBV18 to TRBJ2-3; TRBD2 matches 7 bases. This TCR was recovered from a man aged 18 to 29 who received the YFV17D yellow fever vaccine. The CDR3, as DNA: TGTGCCAGCTCATCCCGGACTAGTTCCCCAGATACGCAGTATTTT. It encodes CASSSRTSSPDTQYF.